This T cell receptor (beta chain) came from a study of siplizumab effects on memory and regulatory T cells. Study outcomes and limitations: A minor share of alloreactive clones matched unstimulated subsets. Roughly 75-95% of proliferating clones (CD4+ or CD8+) could not be assigned a naive or memory phenotype.

The CDR3 length is 10 residues. The V end lost 3 bases, the J end lost 10 bases, and 4 bases lay between the germline ends. CDR1 is SNHLY, CDR2 FYNNEI, per germline. For this clone: Its antigen remains unidentified.

It was about 100,000 TCR templates that were assayed per sample. The protocol was immunoSEQ multiplex PCR, while the TCRdb copy is restricted to in-frame clones and leaves out a portion. This sample yields about 50,000 clones, of which 93% are seen a single time; about 15% belongs to the top ten. The V call is TRBV2, the J call TRBJ2-1; D ambiguous. The receptor comes from a human donor in good health. Input material: CD8+ T cells sorted from blood. CDR3 nucleotides: TGTGCCAGCAGTGATGGAGAGCAGTTCTTC. Its protein product is CASSDGEQFF.